This TCR beta chain was captured in a study of cytomegalovirus exposure and HLA in healthy donors. Concerning this clone itself: Antigen: not known.

The CDR3 totals 14 residues. Trimming pared 6 bases from V and 0 bases from J, leaving 9 bases between. Germline V CDR1 and CDR2: MDHEN, SYDVKM. Findings of the study overall: With further analysis later on, most CMV-associated TCR beta chains appeared HLA-restricted.

Both 60 Vbeta primers and 13 Jbeta primers went into the PCR. Here immunoSEQ multiplex PCR was the method, and the copy in TCRdb shows in-frame clones only, minus some. The sample lists under 300,000 clones; 80% to 90% were seen once. The chain carries TRBV28 and TRBJ1-5; the D is unclear. Input material: PBMCs. This clonotype was sampled from a woman aged 40 to 50 in good health and CMV-seropositive. The CDR3 is CASSPHGSNQPQHF. The CDR3 DNA sequence: TGTGCCAGCAGCCCTCACGGTAGCAATCAGCCCCAGCATTTT.